The 30 T cell receptor beta chains below come from one sample, sequenced in a study of control samples from healthy donors and cancer patients. The method was immunoSEQ multiplex PCR; TCRdb's version includes in-frame clones alone and lacks a portion of them. The sample consists of some 150,000 clones, less than 95% of them appearing once. Sequencing was performed on PBMCs. The receptors originated from a man aged 55 to 70 with colorectal cancer.

V is TRBV19 and J is TRBJ2-2, with 8 nucleotides matching TRBD2. CDR1 LNHDA and CDR2 SQIVND come from the germline V gene (reference sequence). The CDR3 consists of 14 residues. With V trimmed by 6 bases and J by 4 bases, 4 bases remained unmatched. This CDR3 is CASRGSGGTGELFF. CDR3 nucleotide sequence: TGTGCCAGTAGAGGCAGCGGGGGCACCGGGGAGCTGTTTTTT.

The chain combines TRBV19 with TRBJ1-1; D not certain. Germline V gives CDR1 LNHDA, CDR2 SQIVND (reference sequence). V lost 5 bases and J 1 base, leaving 14 bases between the germline ends. This CDR3 has 15 amino acids. CDR3 in amino acids: CASSPLRVRNTEAFF. DNA of the CDR3: TGTGCCAGTAGTCCCCTAAGGGTGAGGAACACTGAAGCTTTCTTT.

The chain carries TRBV10-3 and TRBJ2-2; 9 bases fit TRBD1. The trim removed 7 bases at V and 6 bases at J, leaving 3 bases unmatched. Germline V gives CDR1 ENHRY, CDR2 SYGVKD. The length of the CDR3 is 13 residues. The CDR3 bases are TGTGCCATCACCACAGGGGGCCCCGGGGAGCTGTTTTTT. Translation: CAITTGGPGELFF.

The chain combines TRBV28 with TRBJ1-2; 7 bases map to TRBD1. V trimming: 2 bases; J trimming: 6 bases; junction bases outside the gene matches: 6. The germline V gene has CDR1 MDHEN and CDR2 SYDVKM. The CDR3 has 14 amino acids. This CDR3 reads CASSLPDRDNGYTF. The CDR3 DNA reads TGTGCCAGCAGTTTACCCGACAGGGACAATGGCTACACCTTC.

V and J are TRBV19 and TRBJ2-6; 7 bases are shared with TRBD1. The trim removed 1 base at V and 0 bases at J, leaving 9 bases unmatched. The CDR3 extends over 19 amino acids. Germline CDR1 is LNHDA and CDR2 is SQIVND (reference sequence). The CDR3 DNA is TGTGCCAGTAGTATAGGAGTAAGGGACAGATTCTCTGGGGCCAACGTCCTGACTTTC. Its protein product is CASSIGVRDRFSGANVLTF. The entire variable domain, with the rest obtained from reference TRBV19 and TRBJ2-6, is as follows: DGGITQSPKYLFRKEGQNVTLSCEQNLNHDAMYWYRQDPGQGLRLIYYSQIVNDFQKGDIAEGYSVSREKKESFPLTVTSAQKNPTAFYLCASSIGVRDRFSGANVLTFGAGSRLTVL.

The chain links TRBV6-2 or TRBV6-3 to TRBJ1-2, with a possible D match to TRBD1 (5 bases). V shed 6 bases and J shed 0 bases, with 17 bases lying between them. Per the germline V gene, CDR1 is MNHEY and CDR2 is SVGEGT. The length of the CDR3 is 16 residues. The CDR3 DNA sequence: TGTGCCAGCAGCCTCACGGGAGGGGAAGCTAACTATGGCTACACCTTC. It translates to CASSLTGGEANYGYTF.

The genes are TRBV5-1 and TRBJ2-5; 9 nucleotides line up with TRBD2. Germline CDR1 is SGHRS and CDR2 is YFSETQ. V lost 7 bases, J lost 6 bases, and 7 bases stayed unmatched. The CDR3 has 13 residues. CDR3 in DNA: TGCGCCAGCGGCGGGGGGGCCGGAAAGACCCAGTACTTC. It translates to CASGGGAGKTQYF.

This sequence joins TRBV21-1 and TRBJ1-2; TRBD1 reflects the table's D call only, with no check against the DNA. TRBV21-1 is termed a pseudogene. The CDR3 consists of 16 residues. The CDR3 spells CASSKVLIRTGGGYTF. The DNA for the CDR3 is TGTGCCAGCAGCAAAGTCTTAATACGGACAGGGGGAGGCTACACCTTC.

This sequence joins TRBV3-1 (or the pseudogene TRBV3-2) and TRBJ1-1, with a weak D call TRBD1 (5 bases). Germline V gene sequence: CDR1 LGHDT, CDR2 YNNKEL (reference sequence). The CDR3 runs 14 residues. V lost 4 bases to trimming and J lost 1 base, with 10 bases between them. The CDR3 is CASSPGLQNTEAFF. CDR3 DNA: TGTGCCAGCAGCCCAGGGTTACAGAACACTGAAGCTTTCTTT.

V is TRBV2 and J is TRBJ1-4, with 7 positions matching TRBD1. The J segment lost 7 bases and the V segment lost 1 base, leaving 6 bases of the junction unmatched. The CDR3 is 15 residues long. In germline, CDR1 is SNHLY, CDR2 FYNNEI. DNA for the CDR3: TGTGCCAGCAGTGAAGGAGGGGGCTTCGGTGAAAAACTGTTTTTT. As protein: CASSEGGGFGEKLFF.

The rearrangement uses TRBV24-1 and TRBJ1-5; D remains ambiguous. The germline V and J ends were trimmed by 4 bases and 4 bases, with 4 bases remaining between them. The CDR3 runs to 12 residues. The V gene's germline CDR1 is KGHDR and CDR2 SFDVKD. The CDR3 loop is CATSEPNQPQHF. CDR3 bases: TGTGCCACCAGTGAACCGAATCAGCCCCAGCATTTT.

CDR3 DNA sequence: TGTGCCAGCAGCTACCTGGCAGGGGGGGACTACGAGCAGTACTTC. Translating it yields CASSYLAGGDYEQYF. The chain carries TRBV5-8 and TRBJ2-7, with D perhaps assigned TRBD1 or TRBD2 (7 bases each). Germline V gives CDR1 SGHTS, CDR2 YDEGEE. Trimming left V 3 bases short and J 3 bases short, with 16 bases between. The CDR3 contains 15 residues.

Only one count was recorded for this clone. CDR3 loop: CATSRDYTGTGFNTGELFF. The CDR3 bases are TGTGCCACCAGCAGAGATTATACCGGGACAGGCTTTAACACCGGGGAGCTGTTTTTT. This sequence joins TRBV15 and TRBJ2-2; TRBD1 aligns across 8 bases. The CDR3 loop spans 19 amino acids. CDR1 and CDR2 (germline): LNHNV, YYDKDF (reference sequence). Trimming cost V 0 bases and J 2 bases; bases outside gene matches: 11.

This rearrangement joins TRBV7-8 to TRBJ2-5, with TRBD2 identical over 9 bases. Germline CDR1 reads SGHVS; CDR2 reads FQNEAQ. Trimming cost V 3 bases and J 3 bases; bases outside gene matches: 5. The CDR3 covers 15 residues. CDR3 in amino acids: CASSFGGGAEETQYF. The CDR3 DNA is TGTGCCAGCAGCTTTGGCGGGGGGGCGGAAGAGACCCAGTACTTC.

This clone was seen only once. The J gene is TRBJ1-4, the V gene TRBV18; 7 bases are a match to TRBD1. Germline values: CDR1 KGHSH, CDR2 LQKENI. The CDR3 runs 17 residues. The V segment lost 4 bases and the J segment 5 bases; nucleotides outside the gene matches: 13. The CDR3 is CASSLGTALVRNEKLFF. DNA of the CDR3: TGTGCCAGCTCACTCGGGACAGCCTTAGTGCGGAATGAAAAACTGTTTTTT.

This clone showed up just once. The CDR3 reads CASADRGSTEAFF. The CDR3 nucleotides read TGCGCCAGCGCCGACAGGGGGTCTACTGAAGCTTTCTTT. The chain links TRBV5-1 to TRBJ1-1, with 9 bases lining up with TRBD1. Trimming cost V 7 bases and J 5 bases; bases outside gene matches: 6. CDR3 length: 13 residues. Germline V gene lookup returns CDR1 SGHRS and CDR2 YFSETQ.

This clone was observed a handful of times. The CDR3 region is CASSLERGLGSYEQYF. As DNA, the CDR3 is TGTGCCAGCAGTTTAGAACGAGGCCTGGGATCATACGAGCAGTACTTC. The gene calls are TRBV28 and TRBJ2-7; D is ambiguous. V was shortened by 2 bases and J by 4 bases, with 18 bases between the two germline ends. The CDR3 has 16 amino acids. Germline V lookup: CDR1 MDHEN, CDR2 SYDVKM.

The rearrangement joins TRBV3-1 (or the pseudogene TRBV3-2) to TRBJ1-2; 8 nucleotides agree with TRBD1. CDR1 is LGHDT, CDR2 YNNKEL, per germline (reference sequence). This CDR3 contains 16 residues. Losses at the gene ends were 2 bases for V and 5 bases for J; bases not matched to a gene: 10. The chain's CDR3 is CASSQHRGSGSYGYTF. The DNA for the CDR3 is TGTGCCAGCAGCCAACACAGGGGGTCGGGGAGTTATGGCTACACCTTC.

This chain joins TRBV27 and TRBJ2-7; tentative D call: TRBD1 (6 bases). From germline, CDR1 is MNHEY and CDR2 SMNVEV (reference sequence). The V and J ends lost 2 bases and 12 bases respectively, with 8 bases between them. The CDR3 extends over 10 amino acids. The CDR3 protein is CASSLGQSYF. In nucleotides, the CDR3 is TGTGCCAGCAGTTTAGGACAGTCGTACTTC.

The chain combines TRBV27 with TRBJ1-3; D possibly corresponds to TRBD1 (5 bases). The CDR3 spans 18 residues. Looked up from germline, CDR1 is MNHEY and CDR2 is SMNVEV (reference sequence). Trimming pared 3 bases from V and 0 bases from J, leaving 18 bases between. The CDR3 protein is CASSLRGRLRSSGNTIYF. The CDR3 DNA is TGTGCCAGCAGTTTGAGGGGACGTCTTCGAAGCTCTGGAAACACCATATATTTT.

This chain uses TRBV6-2 or TRBV6-3 with TRBJ1-1, with D unclear. Germline CDR1 is MNHEY and CDR2 is SVGEGT. V lost 6 bases and J lost 4, with 12 bases in between. This CDR3 has 13 residues. This CDR3 reads CASSPPSRTEAFF. In DNA form, the CDR3 reads TGTGCCAGCAGCCCTCCGTCCCGCACTGAAGCTTTCTTT.

The chain is built from TRBV9 and TRBJ1-1; 7 bases match TRBD1. CDR1 is SGDLS and CDR2 is YYNGEE in the germline V gene. With V trimmed by 0 bases and J by 0 bases, 2 bases remained unmatched. This CDR3 has 15 amino acids. CDR3 in amino acids: CASSVGQGLNTEAFF. CDR3 coding DNA: TGTGCCAGCAGCGTAGGACAGGGCTTGAACACTGAAGCTTTCTTT.

This clone was seen a single time. V gene TRBV6-1 combines with J gene TRBJ1-2; tentatively, D is TRBD1 (6 bases). V lost 1 base and J 5 bases, leaving 17 bases between the germline ends. The CDR3 is 16 residues long. CDR1 and CDR2 (germline): MNHNS, SASEGT. CDR3 bases: TGTGCCAGCAGTGAAGGGAGGCCGGACAGACCTTATGGCTACACCTTC. Translation gives CASSEGRPDRPYGYTF.

The chain combines TRBV6-1 with TRBJ1-6; no reliable D call. The CDR3 has 17 amino acids. Germline CDR1 MNHNS, CDR2 SASEGT. V shed 1 base and J shed 0 bases, with 10 bases lying between them. DNA of the CDR3: TGTGCCAGCAGTGAAGATTTCGCGAGCTCCTATAATTCACCCCTCCACTTT. Residues: CASSEDFASSYNSPLHF.

V is TRBV30 and J is TRBJ2-2, with D possibly being TRBD1 or TRBD2 (5 bases each). The length of the CDR3 is 15 residues. CDR1 and CDR2 from the germline V gene are GTSNPN and SVGIG (reference sequence). The V end was cut by 0 bases, the J end by 0 bases, with 8 bases between. CDR3 DNA: TGTGCCTGGAGTGTCGGGGCCACGAACACCGGGGAGCTGTTTTTT. Protein: CAWSVGATNTGELFF.

The CDR3 nucleotides read TGTGCCAGCAGTTACGCGTCAGGGCTCTCCTACGAGCAGTACTTC. It specifies CASSYASGLSYEQYF. This chain connects TRBV6-5 to TRBJ2-7; tentatively, D is TRBD1 (5 bases). This CDR3 has 15 residues. Germline lookup yields CDR1 MNHEY and CDR2 SVGAGI. V was trimmed by 2 bases and J by 0 bases, leaving 11 bases between them.

V gene TRBV27 combines with J gene TRBJ1-2; D is ambiguous. V lost 4 bases and J 2 bases, leaving 8 bases between the germline ends. The germline V gene encodes CDR1 MNHEY and CDR2 SMNVEV (reference sequence). This CDR3 is built from 13 residues. The chain's CDR3 is CASSYTPNYGYTF. CDR3 nucleotide sequence: TGTGCCAGCAGTTACACGCCGAACTATGGCTACACCTTC.

V is TRBV18 and J is TRBJ1-1, with D tentatively TRBD1 (5 bases). CDR3 size: 14 residues. Germline V lookup: CDR1 KGHSH, CDR2 LQKENI. V gave up 0 bases and J gave up 4 bases, with 9 bases separating them. The CDR3 region has the DNA TGTGCCAGCTCACCACCGGGCAGGGTCACTGAAGCTTTCTTT. This gives the protein CASSPPGRVTEAFF.

The chain is built from TRBV5-6 and TRBJ1-2; 7 bases align to TRBD1. The CDR3 covers 14 residues. Germline V gene data show CDR1 as SGHDT and CDR2 as YYEEEE. After removal of 0 bases from V and 6 bases from J, the junction contained 5 bases not matched to a gene. CDR3 amino acids: CASSLVGQGDGYTF. In DNA, the CDR3 is TGTGCCAGCAGCTTGGTGGGGCAGGGGGATGGCTACACCTTC.

The chain carries TRBV27 and TRBJ2-1; D is perhaps TRBD2 (6 bases). V gave up 6 bases and J gave up 0 bases, with 12 bases separating them. CDR3 length: 15 residues. CDR1 MNHEY and CDR2 SMNVEV come from the germline V gene (reference sequence). The CDR3 region has the DNA TGTGCCAGCAGGGGGGGAGCGGTCTCCTACAATGAGCAGTTCTTC. Amino acids: CASRGGAVSYNEQFF.